This T cell receptor (beta chain) is drawn from a study of blood T cell repertoires in COVID-19. Study-wide context: Nucleic acid was either cDNA or gDNA, and it came from T cells, B-cell-depleted T cells, or PBMCs.

This CDR3 is built from 14 residues. The ends lost 4 bases at V and 4 bases at J; junction bases unmatched: 4. CDR1 is KGHSH and CDR2 is LQKENI in the germline V gene. Original data processing: Reference gene primers were amplified, and this amplification served to estimate nucleated cell counts. Clones were read by immunoSEQ multiplex PCR, and TCRdb kept only the in-frame ones, dropping some. The V and J calls and the clone size are those of that table, but D and trimming were determined from the DNA. This sample has approximately 87,000 clones, with around 88% found just once. V is TRBV18 and J is TRBJ1-1; 9 bases align to TRBD1. The specimen sequenced was peripheral blood. The clonotype originates from a man aged 70-80 years with active or convalescent COVID-19. The CDR3 bases are TGTGCCAGCTCACTGGGACAGGGTCGCACTGAAGCTTTCTTT. Its translation: CASSLGQGRTEAFF.